This T cell receptor beta chain was identified during a study of radiotherapy plus CTLA-4 blockade in lung cancer. Broader study findings: According to reports, early shifts in blood T cell clones, alongside interferon-beta, forecast response most accurately.

Germline CDR1 and CDR2: SGHTA and FQGNSA. This CDR3 region has 13 residues. V lost 3 bases, J lost 7 bases, and 12 bases lay in between. Worth noting for this clone: Its cognate antigen is unknown.

TCRdb's copy holds only in-frame clones and misses some; the assay was immunoSEQ multiplex PCR. In the table there are about 43,000 clones, roughly two thirds of which are singletons. This specimen consisted of peripheral blood, obtained from a patient treated with radiotherapy plus ipilimumab. This rearrangement joins TRBV7-2 to TRBJ1-1; TRBD1 might be the D (5 bases). This receptor was taken from a human donor with non-small cell lung cancer who had a partial response to radiotherapy plus ipilimumab. As DNA, the CDR3 is TGTGCCAGCAGCTTGCCTTTCAGGGTTGAAGCTTTCTTT. Its translation: CASSLPFRVEAFF. Full variable domain (remainder filled in from reference TRBV7-2 and TRBJ1-1): GAGVSQSPSNKVTEKGKDVELRCDPISGHTALYWYRQSLGQGLEFLIYFQGNSAPDKSGLPSDRFSAERTGGSVSTLTIQRTQQEDSAVYLCASSLPFRVEAFFGQGTRLTVV.